Listed below are T cell receptor beta chains from one sample, sequenced in a study of T cell repertoires in cytomegalovirus infection. TCRdb passed the reads through MiXCR, listing each CDR3 protein once. This table holds about 890,000 distinct CDR3 sequences, roughly 31% found once. No antigen has been assigned to these receptors. This specimen consisted of cultured CD8+ T cells from PBMCs, obtained from culture after CMV antigen stimulation. Receptors originate from a human donor in good health (CMV status not recorded). Some clones in this sample may be carry-over from other donors' samples. Both conserved end residues are part of each CDR3. Fields, in order: clone size, J gene, V gene, D gene, CDR3 DNA, CDR3 protein. The D gene is left open where the match is weak. Size is stated for part of the rows, as once, few or many counts, or as a class when the clone is expanded.

abundance: few; j_gene: TRBJ2-5; v_gene: TRBV6-2/TRBV6-3; d_gene: NA; CDR3nt: TGTGCCAGCAGCACCCCTGCCCCCCGGGAGACCCAGTACTTC; CDR3aa: CASSTPAPRETQYF
abundance: NA; j_gene: TRBJ2-7; v_gene: TRBV2; d_gene: NA; CDR3nt: TGTGCCAGCAGTCCTGTAGCAGGCGAGCAGTACTTC; CDR3aa: CASSPVAGEQYF
abundance: NA; j_gene: TRBJ1-5; v_gene: TRBV6-2/TRBV6-3; d_gene: NA; CDR3nt: TGTGCCAGCAGTTACAGTAGGAGTCAGCCCCAGCATTTT; CDR3aa: CASSYSRSQPQHF
abundance: few; j_gene: TRBJ2-6; v_gene: TRBV6-6; d_gene: TRBD1; CDR3nt: TGTGCCAGCAGTTACGGGGACAGCTCTGGGGCCAACGTCCTGACTTTC; CDR3aa: CASSYGDSSGANVLTF
abundance: NA; j_gene: TRBJ2-5; v_gene: TRBV12-5; d_gene: NA; CDR3nt: TGTGCTAGTGGCCTTCACAGGGACCAAGAGACCCAGTACTTC; CDR3aa: CASGLHRDQETQYF
abundance: once; j_gene: TRBJ2-2; v_gene: TRBV27; d_gene: NA; CDR3nt: TGTGCCAGCACCAGGGGTCGGTCCTTTATTGCCGGGGAGCTGTTTTTT; CDR3aa: CASTRGRSFIAGELFF
abundance: NA; j_gene: TRBJ2-5; v_gene: TRBV6-6; d_gene: NA; CDR3nt: TGTGCCAGCAGTCAGATGGGCAGGCGAGGACGGGAGACCCAGTACTTC; CDR3aa: CASSQMGRRGRETQYF
abundance: few; j_gene: TRBJ2-1; v_gene: TRBV5-4; d_gene: TRBD2; CDR3nt: TGTGCCAGCAGTCCCGGGCTAGCGGGGGTTAGTAGATCCTACAATGAGCAGTTCTTC; CDR3aa: CASSPGLAGVSRSYNEQFF
abundance: few; j_gene: TRBJ2-5; v_gene: TRBV27; d_gene: NA; CDR3nt: TGTGCCAGCAGCCCCCCCGGGGCCAGGCAGCAGACCCAGTACTTC; CDR3aa: CASSPPGARQQTQYF
abundance: few; j_gene: TRBJ2-2; v_gene: TRBV19; d_gene: NA; CDR3nt: TGTGCCAGTAGTATAGAAGGGTTAGAAAGCACCGGGGAGCTGTTTTTT; CDR3aa: CASSIEGLESTGELFF
abundance: NA; j_gene: TRBJ2-7; v_gene: TRBV7-2; d_gene: NA; CDR3nt: TGTGCCAGCAGCCCTAGCATGTGCACTCTAGGGGAGCAGTACTTC; CDR3aa: CASSPSMCTLGEQYF
abundance: NA; j_gene: TRBJ2-1; v_gene: TRBV19; d_gene: NA; CDR3nt: TGTGCCACCCAGATAGGCAGCCTACCCTACAATGAGCAGTTCTTC; CDR3aa: CATQIGSLPYNEQFF
abundance: once; j_gene: TRBJ2-1; v_gene: TRBV10-3; d_gene: NA; CDR3nt: TGTGCCATCAGCGTACAGACTATACACAATGAGCAGTTCTTC; CDR3aa: CAISVQTIHNEQFF
abundance: few; j_gene: TRBJ2-5; v_gene: TRBV19; d_gene: TRBD2; CDR3nt: TGTGCCAGTAGTAGTGGGGGGGATTCGGAGACCCAGTACTTC; CDR3aa: CASSSGGDSETQYF
abundance: few; j_gene: TRBJ1-3; v_gene: TRBV7-9; d_gene: NA; CDR3nt: TGTGCCAGCAGCTTAGATGCCTCTGGAAACACCATATATTTT; CDR3aa: CASSLDASGNTIYF
abundance: NA; j_gene: TRBJ1-1; v_gene: TRBV20-1; d_gene: NA; CDR3nt: TGCAGTGCTAGAGCCCCTTGGGACACTGAAGCTTTCTTT; CDR3aa: CSARAPWDTEAFF
abundance: many; j_gene: TRBJ1-1; v_gene: TRBV7-6; d_gene: NA; CDR3nt: TGTGCCAGCAGCTTATCAGCCGGGGTTACTGAAGCTTTCTTT; CDR3aa: CASSLSAGVTEAFF
abundance: few; j_gene: TRBJ2-3; v_gene: TRBV6-2/TRBV6-3; d_gene: NA; CDR3nt: TGTGCCAGCACCGAGGGAAGAATGAGAGATACGCAGTATTTT; CDR3aa: CASTEGRMRDTQYF
abundance: NA; j_gene: TRBJ2-3; v_gene: TRBV10-1; d_gene: TRBD2; CDR3nt: TGCGCCAGCAGTGAGGCTCCTAGCGGGATCACAGATACGCAGTATTTT; CDR3aa: CASSEAPSGITDTQYF
abundance: many; j_gene: TRBJ2-7; v_gene: TRBV12-3/TRBV12-4; d_gene: TRBD2; CDR3nt: TGTGCCAGCAGTGGGCTAGCGGGGGGTTACGAGCAGTACTTC; CDR3aa: CASSGLAGGYEQYF
abundance: few; j_gene: TRBJ2-1; v_gene: TRBV6-2/TRBV6-3; d_gene: NA; CDR3nt: TGTGCCAGCAGCCAGGGTCACGATGAGCAGTTCTTC; CDR3aa: CASSQGHDEQFF
abundance: few; j_gene: TRBJ2-2; v_gene: TRBV5-4; d_gene: NA; CDR3nt: TGTGCGGGTTACCTCCCGAACACCGGGGAGCTGTTTTTT; CDR3aa: CAGYLPNTGELFF